This T cell receptor beta chain stems from a study of T cell changes during pregnancy in multiple sclerosis. CDR1 is KGHSH, CDR2 LQKENI, per germline. Trimming took off 3 bases at V and 7 bases at J, with 18 bases between the two ends. The CDR3 consists of 15 residues. The data were produced by immunoSEQ multiplex PCR, yet TCRdb's version contains in-frame clones alone and is incomplete. The sample includes roughly 80,000 clones, 75% to 90% of them seen just once. The starting material was peripheral blood, obtained before pregnancy. This chain joins TRBV18 and TRBJ1-2; D possibly corresponds to TRBD1 (5 bases). The TCR was taken from a female donor with multiple sclerosis, enrolled in a pregnancy study. The CDR3 DNA follows: TGTGCCAGCTCACCTGACTTAGGGGTCTTGGCTGGCTACACCTTC. Translated: CASSPDLGVLAGYTF.